Listed here are 23 T cell receptor beta chains from one sample, sequenced in a study of shared clonotypes between healthy human individuals (TCRdb year 2020). Libraries were prepared through the immunoSEQ multiplex PCR assay. TCRdb carries this immuneACCESS record with in-frame sequences only. Its versions omit some clonotypes, under half of them owing to an unresolved V gene in the studies checked, with the rest unexplained. Recorded for this sample are approximately 2.3 million clones; approximately 93% of them occurred a single time. The ten biggest clones cover 0.39% of the sample. The sample consisted of naive CD4+ T cells from PBMCs. The cell subset or site label of this sample denotes: CD45RA+ positively selected. These receptors were collected from a man between 18 and 29 years old in good health. Some clones in this sample may be carry-over from other donors' samples.

The V and J genes are TRBV11-1 and TRBJ2-1, with 7 bases that match TRBD2. Per germline, CDR1 SGHAT and CDR2 FQDESV (reference sequence). Losses at the gene ends were 6 bases for V and 9 bases for J; bases not matched to a gene: 17. The CDR3 is 16 amino acids. The CDR3: CASSSPGLAGAIEQFF. The CDR3 DNA reads as TGTGCCAGCAGTTCCCCTGGGTTAGCGGGTGCCATTGAGCAGTTCTTC.

The chain combines TRBV2 with TRBJ1-5; D unclear. V lost 6 bases and J 4 bases, leaving 10 bases between the germline ends. The CDR3 spans 13 residues. The germline CDR1 and CDR2 sequences are SNHLY and FYNNEI. CDR3 in DNA: TGTGCCAGCAGCGAAAACAGAAATCAGCCCCAGCATTTT. Translating gives CASSENRNQPQHF.

This clone was counted only a few times. This chain connects TRBV5-4 to TRBJ2-7; TRBD2 agrees at 9 bases. This CDR3 has 16 amino acids. Per the germline V gene, CDR1 is SGHNT and CDR2 is YYREEE (reference sequence). V was pared by 0 bases and J by 2 bases, with 6 bases of the junction left unmatched. The DNA for the CDR3 is TGTGCCAGCAGCTTGGGCGTAGCGGGAGTGGCCTACGAGCAGTACTTC. This encodes CASSLGVAGVAYEQYF.

This chain connects TRBV19 to TRBJ2-7; perhaps TRBD2 as D (6 bases). Per the germline V gene, CDR1 is LNHDA and CDR2 is SQIVND (reference sequence). The CDR3 contains 14 residues. Trimming cost V 5 bases and J 6 bases, with 17 bases left between them. The chain's CDR3 is CASSGPRLGGEQYF. CDR3 sequence (DNA): TGTGCCAGTAGTGGCCCTCGACTAGGTGGCGAGCAGTACTTC.

The rearrangement uses TRBV29-1 and TRBJ1-4, with D perhaps TRBD1 (6 bases). The CDR3 spans 15 residues. V gave up 4 bases and J gave up 0 bases, with 12 bases separating them. Germline V CDR1 and CDR2: SQVTM, ANQGSEA. CDR3 bases: TGCAGCGTTGGCCATACAGGGTCAACTAATGAAAAACTGTTTTTT. Translating it yields CSVGHTGSTNEKLFF.

This clone was seen only once. The chain combines TRBV5-6 with TRBJ2-5; D is undetermined. CDR1 is SGHDT and CDR2 is YYEEEE in the germline V gene. The CDR3 loop spans 18 amino acids. V lost 2 bases to trimming and J lost 5 bases, with 25 bases between them. The CDR3 nucleotides are TGTGCCAGCAGCTTCTCTCTCGGGTCAGACGCATCACCGGAGACCCAGTACTTC. Its translation is CASSFSLGSDASPETQYF.

The chain uses TRBV7-2 and TRBJ2-1, with a possible D match to TRBD1 (6 bases). The CDR3 sequence is 15 residues long. The germline V gene has CDR1 SGHTA and CDR2 FQGNSA. The V gene lost 2 bases and the J gene lost 10 bases, with 18 bases spanning the gap. The CDR3 nucleotides are TGTGCCAGCAGCTTATATGTCAGGGGAGTGATCGAGCAGTTCTTC. It encodes CASSLYVRGVIEQFF.

To note about this clone: Other DNA sequences in the same sample also yield this CDR3. CDR3 sequence: CASSPRTAYEQYF. The CDR3 nucleotides read TGTGCCAGCAGCCCGAGGACGGCCTACGAGCAGTACTTC. The rearrangement links TRBV7-9 to TRBJ2-7; no definite D call. The CDR3 contains 13 residues. In germline, CDR1 is SEHNR, CDR2 FQNEAQ (reference sequence). V lost 5 bases and J lost 2, with 10 bases in between.

This chain links TRBV19 with TRBJ1-2; D possibly corresponds to TRBD1 (5 bases). Germline values: CDR1 LNHDA, CDR2 SQIVND (reference sequence). The CDR3 contains 12 residues. V was clipped by 6 bases and J by 6 bases, with 11 bases between them. The CDR3 sequence: CASSGAFDGYTF. The DNA for the CDR3 is TGTGCCAGTAGCGGGGCATTCGATGGCTACACCTTC.

Only one count was recorded for this clone. The J gene is TRBJ2-5, the V gene TRBV5-1; 14 bases map to TRBD2. J was trimmed by 3 bases and V by 3 bases; bases with no gene match: 1. Germline lookup yields CDR1 SGHRS and CDR2 YFSETQ. The CDR3 runs to 15 residues. CDR3 region: CASSWGLAGEETQYF. The CDR3 DNA follows: TGCGCCAGCAGCTGGGGACTAGCGGGGGAAGAGACCCAGTACTTC.

The V and J genes are TRBV15 and TRBJ2-7; unclear D gene. CDR3 length: 16 residues. CDR1 and CDR2 from the germline V gene are LNHNV and YYDKDF (reference sequence). Between the trimmed V and J ends, which lost 2 bases and 3 bases, there was a span of 17 bases. CDR3 nucleotides: TGTGCCACCAGCAGAACACGAGAGGACCCATTCTACGAGCAGTACTTC. Translating gives CATSRTREDPFYEQYF.

This chain uses TRBV28 with TRBJ2-1; D uncertain. The CDR3 runs to 13 residues. The germline V gene has CDR1 MDHEN and CDR2 SYDVKM. The germline V and J ends were trimmed by 5 bases and 5 bases, with 10 bases remaining between them. CDR3 DNA sequence: TGTGCCAGCAGTGCGGCCCGAAACAATGAGCAGTTCTTC. Its translation: CASSAARNNEQFF.

This clone showed up just once. The rearrangement links TRBV7-2 to TRBJ2-7; D gene unclear. The CDR3 runs to 13 residues. The germline CDR1 and CDR2 sequences are SGHTA and FQGNSA. Trimming shortened V by 5 bases and J by 5 bases, and 13 bases separated the two germline ends. CDR3 sequence: CASSPMEGNEQYF. In DNA, the CDR3 is TGTGCCAGCAGCCCGATGGAAGGGAACGAGCAGTACTTC.

CDR3: CASSLAPQRGGGLQFF. The CDR3 DNA follows: TGTGCCAGCAGCTTAGCGCCCCAGCGGGGTGGGGGTCTGCAGTTCTTC. The V and J genes are TRBV7-2 and TRBJ2-1; TRBD2 matches 7 bases. Germline trimming cut 0 bases from V and 12 bases from J; bases unmatched to any gene: 14. This CDR3 is built from 16 residues. From germline, CDR1 is SGHTA and CDR2 FQGNSA.

This chain links TRBV30 with TRBJ2-4; 13 bases fit TRBD2. With V trimmed by 2 bases and J by 6 bases, 10 bases remained unmatched. Germline CDR1 GTSNPN, CDR2 SVGIG (reference sequence). The CDR3 covers 17 residues. CDR3 bases: TGTGCCTGGAGTCCTCCGGGACTAGCGGGATCGGGAAACATTCAGTACTTC. Amino acids: CAWSPPGLAGSGNIQYF.

The rearrangement joins TRBV19 to TRBJ2-1, with 8 bases identical to TRBD2. The CDR3 extends over 17 amino acids. Germline loops: CDR1 LNHDA, CDR2 SQIVND (reference sequence). V was pared by 5 bases and J by 0 bases, with 9 bases of the junction left unmatched. The CDR3 region has the DNA TGTGCCAGTAGTGTACGTAGCGGGACTAGCTCCTACAATGAGCAGTTCTTC. This gives the protein CASSVRSGTSSYNEQFF.

V is TRBV7-9 and J is TRBJ2-4; a weak D match, TRBD2 (6 bases). This CDR3 region has 11 residues. The germline gives CDR1 SEHNR, CDR2 FQNEAQ (reference sequence). Trimming removed 2 bases at V and 12 bases at J, with 8 bases between. CDR3 coding DNA: TGTGCCAGCAGCTTACGCGGGGATCAGTACTTC. Protein sequence: CASSLRGDQYF. Filled out from reference TRBV7-9 and TRBJ2-4, the complete variable domain reads DTGVSQNPRHKITKRGQNVTFRCDPISEHNRLYWYRQTLGQGPEFLTYFQNEAQLEKSRLLSDRFSAERPKGSFSTLEIQRTEQGDSAMYLCASSLRGDQYFGAGTRLSVL.

This chain links TRBV29-1 with TRBJ2-3, with TRBD1 matching 8 bases. This CDR3 has 13 amino acids. The J segment lost 3 bases and the V segment lost 7 bases, leaving 6 bases of the junction unmatched. Germline V gene sequence: CDR1 SQVTM, CDR2 ANQGSEA. CDR3 residues: CSARGLMTDTQYF. CDR3 coding DNA: TGCAGCGCCAGGGGGCTGATGACAGATACGCAGTATTTT.

Of note for this clone: In the same sample, other DNA sequences code for this CDR3. The CDR3 DNA reads as TGTGCCAGCAGCTTAGACAATGAGCAGTTCTTC. This encodes CASSLDNEQFF. The chain is built from TRBV11-3 and TRBJ2-1; D is unresolved. Trimming shortened V by 0 bases and J by 6 bases, and 0 bases separated the two germline ends. The CDR3 has 11 amino acids. The germline V gene has CDR1 SGHNT and CDR2 YENEEA.

The chain couples TRBV30 to TRBJ1-6; a possible D gene is TRBD1 (5 bases). Trimming took 5 bases from V and 3 from J, leaving 14 bases between them. The CDR3 has 15 residues. Germline V CDR1 and CDR2: GTSNPN, SVGIG (reference sequence). The CDR3 nucleotides are TGTGCCTGGTATCCGGGACGTCTCTATAATTCACCCCTCCACTTT. This translates into CAWYPGRLYNSPLHF. The variable domain in full, with the rest retrieved from reference TRBV30 and TRBJ1-6, is SQTIHQWPATLVQPVGSPLSLECTVEGTSNPNLYWYRQAAGRGLQLLFYSVGIGQISSEVPQNLSASRPQDRQFILSSKKLLLSDSGFYLCAWYPGRLYNSPLHFGNGTRLTVT.

CDR3: CASSSQGGDYEQYF. The CDR3 DNA sequence: TGTGCCAGCAGCTCCCAGGGGGGAGACTACGAGCAGTACTTC. This chain uses TRBV7-3 with TRBJ2-7; TRBD1 might be the D (7 bases). V was pared by 4 bases and J by 3 bases, with 13 bases between. Germline-derived CDR1 and CDR2 are SGHTA and FQGTGA. The CDR3 consists of 14 residues.

J is TRBJ1-2 and V is TRBV21-1; TRBD1 is taken as the D call from the table, unchecked against the DNA. TRBV21-1 is flagged as a pseudogene. CDR3 length equals 16 residues. CDR3 DNA sequence: TGTGCCAGCAGCAAAGATTATTGCGACAATAACTATGGCTACACCTTC. Its protein product is CASSKDYCDNNYGYTF.

The chain carries TRBV5-1 and TRBJ2-3; weak D call: TRBD2 (6 bases). The CDR3 contains 17 residues. Germline CDR1 SGHRS, CDR2 YFSETQ. V shed 4 bases and J shed 2 bases, with 20 bases lying between them. CDR3 amino acids: CASSRGPLGGDTDTQYF. The DNA of the CDR3 is TGCGCCAGCAGCCGGGGACCTCTCGGAGGGGACACAGATACGCAGTATTTT.